This TCR beta chain was documented in a study of cytomegalovirus exposure and HLA in healthy donors. Points from the study as a whole: Within an earlier analysis, most TCR beta V segments proved productive either about 90% or about 30% of the time. TCR beta sequences reportedly predicted most subjects' HLA-A and HLA-B alleles accurately. Reports showed the classifier diagnosing cytomegalovirus status with high specificity and sensitivity.

Primers included in the PCR were 60 Vbeta and 13 Jbeta primers. The assay was immunoSEQ multiplex PCR, and TCRdb's table has in-frame clones only and misses some. The data hold approximately 140,000 clones, with 55% to 75% observed a single time. To note about this clone: Its antigen is still unknown.

CDR1 and CDR2 (germline): MDHEN, SYDVKM. This CDR3 region has 16 residues. Trimming removed 3 bases from V and 8 bases from J; junction bases left unmatched: 12. Material: PBMCs. This sequence was found in a woman aged 55 to 70 in good health and CMV-seropositive. The chain uses TRBV28 and TRBJ1-2; 10 positions agree with TRBD1. The CDR3 DNA sequence: TGTGCCAGCAGTTTCCTGGTAGGGACAGGGGTTATAGGCTACACCTTC. Protein: CASSFLVGTGVIGYTF.